Reported below is one TCR beta chain. TCRdb's table, derived via immunoSEQ multiplex PCR, lists solely in-frame clones and lacks some. This repertoire shows 64,000 or so clones, roughly 90% found once; its top ten account for about 1.7%. V gave up 0 bases and J gave up 3 bases, with 4 bases separating them. The germline gives CDR1 SGHRS, CDR2 YFSETQ. CDR3 length: 13 residues. This record comes from a study of control samples from healthy donors and cancer patients. The rearrangement uses TRBV5-1 and TRBJ1-3; D gene ambiguous. Sample: PBMCs. This receptor was taken from a man aged 35 to 55 with colorectal cancer. Here the CDR3 DNA reads TGCGCCAGCAGCTTGGGCCTTGGAAACACCATATATTTT. It translates to CASSLGLGNTIYF. The variable domain in full, completed from reference TRBV5-1 and TRBJ1-3, reads KAGVTQTPRYLIKTRGQQVTLSCSPISGHRSVSWYQQTPGQGLQFLFEYFSETQRNKGNFPGRFSGRQFSNSRSEMNVSTLELGDSALYLCASSLGLGNTIYFGEGSWLTVV.